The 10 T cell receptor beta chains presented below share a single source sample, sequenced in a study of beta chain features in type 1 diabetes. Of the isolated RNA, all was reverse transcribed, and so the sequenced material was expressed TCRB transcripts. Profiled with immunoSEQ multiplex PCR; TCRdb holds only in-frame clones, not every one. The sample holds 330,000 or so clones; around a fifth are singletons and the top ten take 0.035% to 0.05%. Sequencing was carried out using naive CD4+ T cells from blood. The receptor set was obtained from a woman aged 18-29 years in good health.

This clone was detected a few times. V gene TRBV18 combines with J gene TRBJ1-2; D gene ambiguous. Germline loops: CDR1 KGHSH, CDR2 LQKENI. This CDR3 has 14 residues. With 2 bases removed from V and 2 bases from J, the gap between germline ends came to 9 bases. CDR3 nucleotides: TGTGCCAGCTCACCAATAACGGGAAACTATGGCTACACCTTC. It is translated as CASSPITGNYGYTF.

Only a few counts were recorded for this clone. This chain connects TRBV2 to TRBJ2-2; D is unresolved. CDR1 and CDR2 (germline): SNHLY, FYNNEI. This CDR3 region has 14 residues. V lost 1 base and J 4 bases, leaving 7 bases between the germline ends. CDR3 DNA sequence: TGTGCCAGCAGTGAAGATGTAGCCACCGGGGAGCTGTTTTTT. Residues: CASSEDVATGELFF.

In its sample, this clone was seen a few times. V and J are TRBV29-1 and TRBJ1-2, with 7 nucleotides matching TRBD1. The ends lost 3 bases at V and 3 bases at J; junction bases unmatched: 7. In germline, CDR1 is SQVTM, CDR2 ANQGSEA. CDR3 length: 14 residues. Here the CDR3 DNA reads TGCAGCGTTGACTGGACAGGAGGTGACTATGGCTACACCTTC. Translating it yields CSVDWTGGDYGYTF.

CDR3 sequence (DNA): TGTGCCAGCAGCAAAATAGAGTGGGGGACTAGAGGTTACGAGCAGTACTTC. Its protein is CASSKIEWGTRGYEQYF. This chain links TRBV7-3 with TRBJ2-7, with TRBD2 identical over 8 bases. CDR3 size: 17 residues. Unmatched junction bases numbered 16, after V lost 5 bases and J lost 4 bases. Germline V lookup: CDR1 SGHTA, CDR2 FQGTGA.

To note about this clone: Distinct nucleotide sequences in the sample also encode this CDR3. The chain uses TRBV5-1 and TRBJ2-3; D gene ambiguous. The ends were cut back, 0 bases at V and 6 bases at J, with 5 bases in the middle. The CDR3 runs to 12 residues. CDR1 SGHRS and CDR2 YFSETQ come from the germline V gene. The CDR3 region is CASSLARDTQYF. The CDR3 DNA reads TGCGCCAGCAGCTTGGCCCGGGATACGCAGTATTTT.

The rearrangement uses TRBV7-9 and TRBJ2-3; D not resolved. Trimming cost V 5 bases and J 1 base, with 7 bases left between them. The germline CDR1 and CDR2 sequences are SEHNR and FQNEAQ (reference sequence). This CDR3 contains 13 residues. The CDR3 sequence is CASSLLGTDTQYF. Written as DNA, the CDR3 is TGTGCCAGCAGCCTCCTCGGCACAGATACGCAGTATTTT.

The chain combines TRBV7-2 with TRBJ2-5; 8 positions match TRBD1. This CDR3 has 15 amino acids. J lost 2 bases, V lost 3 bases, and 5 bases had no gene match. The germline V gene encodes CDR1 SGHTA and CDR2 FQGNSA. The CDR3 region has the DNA TGTGCCAGCAGCTTGCGGACAGGGAGGCAAGAGACCCAGTACTTC. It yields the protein CASSLRTGRQETQYF.

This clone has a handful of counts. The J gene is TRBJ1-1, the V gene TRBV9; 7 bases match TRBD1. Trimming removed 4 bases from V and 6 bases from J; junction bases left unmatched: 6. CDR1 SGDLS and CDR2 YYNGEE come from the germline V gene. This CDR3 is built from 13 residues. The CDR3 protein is CASSMRQGSEAFF. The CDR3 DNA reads TGTGCCAGCAGCATGCGACAGGGCTCTGAAGCTTTCTTT.

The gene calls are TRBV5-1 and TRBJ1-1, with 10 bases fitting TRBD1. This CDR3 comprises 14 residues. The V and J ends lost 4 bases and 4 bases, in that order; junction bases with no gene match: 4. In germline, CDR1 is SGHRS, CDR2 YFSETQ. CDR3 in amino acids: CASSLRQGATEAFF. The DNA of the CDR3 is TGCGCCAGCAGCCTTCGACAGGGGGCCACTGAAGCTTTCTTT. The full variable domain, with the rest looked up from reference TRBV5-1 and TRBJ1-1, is KAGVTQTPRYLIKTRGQQVTLSCSPISGHRSVSWYQQTPGQGLQFLFEYFSETQRNKGNFPGRFSGRQFSNSRSEMNVSTLELGDSALYLCASSLRQGATEAFFGQGTRLTVV.

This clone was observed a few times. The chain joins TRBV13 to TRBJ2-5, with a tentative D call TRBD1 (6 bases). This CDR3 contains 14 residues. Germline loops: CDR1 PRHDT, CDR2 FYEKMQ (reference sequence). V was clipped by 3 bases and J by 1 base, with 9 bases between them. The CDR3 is CASSLTGVQETQYF. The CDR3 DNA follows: TGTGCCAGCAGCTTGACAGGAGTCCAAGAGACCCAGTACTTC.